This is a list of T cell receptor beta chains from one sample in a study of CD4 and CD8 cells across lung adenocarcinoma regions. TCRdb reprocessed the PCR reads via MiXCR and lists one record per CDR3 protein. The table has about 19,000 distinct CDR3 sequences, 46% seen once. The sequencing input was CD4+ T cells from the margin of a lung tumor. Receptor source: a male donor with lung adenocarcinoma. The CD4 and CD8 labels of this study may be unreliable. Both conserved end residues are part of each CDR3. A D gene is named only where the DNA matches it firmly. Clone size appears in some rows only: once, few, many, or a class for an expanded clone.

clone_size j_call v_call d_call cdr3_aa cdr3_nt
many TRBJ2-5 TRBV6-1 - CASSKDPRMGYF TGTGCCAGCAGCAAGGACCCTAGGATGGGGTACTTC
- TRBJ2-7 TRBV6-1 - CASSLQGFTETQYF TGTGCCAGCAGTTTACAGGGCTTCACAGAGACGCAGTACTTC
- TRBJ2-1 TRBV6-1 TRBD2 CASSPSGKREEGRLYEQFF TGTGCCAGCAGTCCGAGCGGGAAGCGGGAGGAGGGGCGGTTGTATGAGCAGTTCTTC
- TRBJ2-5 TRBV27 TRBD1 CASSPGRGGRETDTQYF TGTGCCAGTAGTCCGGGCCGAGGGGGCCGTGAGACAGATACCCAGTACTTC
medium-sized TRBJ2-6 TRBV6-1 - CASSRFSGANVLTF TGTGCCAGCAGCCGCTTCTCTGGGGCCAACGTCCTGACTTTC
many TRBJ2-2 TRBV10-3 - CAISSGHLFSGELFF TGTGCCATCAGTTCGGGGCATTTATTCTCCGGGGAGCTGTTTTTT
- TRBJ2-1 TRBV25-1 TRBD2 CASRGGTSGMVYNEQFF TGTGCCAGCAGGGGCGGGACTAGCGGGATGGTCTACAATGAGCAGTTCTTC
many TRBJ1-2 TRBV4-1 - CASSQVADYGYTF TGCGCCAGCAGCCAAGTGGCGGACTATGGCTACACCTTC
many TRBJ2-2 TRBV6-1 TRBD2 CATSVAGGLGTGELFF TGTGCCACTTCCGTAGCGGGAGGCTTAGGAACCGGGGAGCTGTTTTTT
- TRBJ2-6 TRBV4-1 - CASSQVTLRDRTFLGGANVLTF TGCGCCAGCAGCCAAGTTACCCTCCGAGACAGGACTTTTTTGGGGGGGGCCAACGTCCTGACTTTC
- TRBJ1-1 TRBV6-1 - CASSEAENTEAFF TGTGCCAGCAGTGAAGCAGAGAACACTGAAGCTTTCTTT
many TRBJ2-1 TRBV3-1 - CASSQASSYNEQFF TGTGCCAGCAGCCAAGCGAGCTCCTACAATGAGCAGTTCTTC
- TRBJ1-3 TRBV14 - CASSPTGQGDTIYF TGTGCCAGCAGCCCAACGGGGCAGGGAGACACCATATATTTT
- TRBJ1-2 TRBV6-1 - CASSFGGNTGYIF TGTGCCAGCAGCTTCGGAGGGAACACTGGATACATCTTT
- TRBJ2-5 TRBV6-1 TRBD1 CASKKGGGTLPDTQYF TGTGCCAGCAAGAAAGGGGGCGGCACCCTCCCAGATACCCAGTACTTC
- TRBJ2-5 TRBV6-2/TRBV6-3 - CASRVESGGGDKETQYF TGTGCCAGCAGGGTGGAGTCCGGAGGGGGGGACAAAGAGACCCAGTACTTC
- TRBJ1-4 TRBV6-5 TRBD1 CASSLQGLTNEKLFF TGTGCCAGCAGTTTACAGGGGTTGACTAATGAAAAACTGTTTTTT